A single sample is the source of the 24 T cell receptor beta chains below, sequenced in a study of shared clonotypes between healthy human individuals. Some clones are missing from TCRdb's copy, which holds only in-frame ones; the method was immunoSEQ multiplex PCR. The sample consists of some 2,000,000 clones, roughly 95% of them appearing once. The sample comprised naive CD4+ T cells sorted from blood. The subset is: CD45RA+ positively selected. Receptors originate from a young man in good health.

This CDR3 is CASSAPDSLELGAYNSPLHF. CDR3 DNA: TGTGCCAGCAGTGCACCGGACAGTCTGGAACTCGGGGCCTATAATTCACCCCTCCACTTT. The chain recombines TRBV6-1 with TRBJ1-6; D may be TRBD1 (6 bases). V lost 4 bases, J lost 2 bases, and 24 bases lay in between. The CDR3 is made up of 20 amino acids. Germline V gene sequence: CDR1 MNHNS, CDR2 SASEGT.

The chain employs TRBV2 and TRBJ1-2, with D perhaps matching TRBD1 (6 bases). The CDR3 consists of 11 residues. V was trimmed by 7 bases and J by 9 bases, leaving 12 bases between them. Germline values: CDR1 SNHLY, CDR2 FYNNEI. The CDR3 loop is CASTRGYRYTF. The CDR3 region has the DNA TGTGCCAGCACTAGGGGGTACCGCTACACCTTC.

The chain employs TRBV5-4 and TRBJ2-7; no clear D gene. CDR1 SGHNT and CDR2 YYREEE come from the germline V gene (reference sequence). There are 14 residues in the CDR3. Trimming stripped 1 base from V and 6 bases from J, with 14 bases between. The CDR3 sequence: CASSLSQTFPEQYF. The CDR3 DNA reads as TGTGCCAGCAGCTTGTCACAGACCTTCCCCGAGCAGTACTTC.

Remarks on this clone: Other DNA sequences within the sample encode an identical CDR3. V is TRBV30 and J is TRBJ2-5; possibly TRBD2 for D (6 bases). CDR1 and CDR2 (germline): GTSNPN, SVGIG (reference sequence). This CDR3 has 13 residues. Trimming stripped 0 bases from V and 5 bases from J, with 10 bases between. CDR3 region: CAWSVRGGETQYF. CDR3 DNA sequence: TGTGCCTGGAGTGTACGCGGAGGGGAGACCCAGTACTTC.

V usage is TRBV5-1 and J usage is TRBJ2-7, with D tentatively TRBD1 or TRBD2 (5 bases each). V dropped 2 bases and J dropped 3 bases, with 12 bases sitting between them. This CDR3 spans 14 amino acids. Per the germline V gene, CDR1 is SGHRS and CDR2 is YFSETQ. CDR3 coding DNA: TGCGCCAGCAGCTTAAGGGACGCATACTACGAGCAGTACTTC. As protein: CASSLRDAYYEQYF.

Turning to this clone: The sample carries other DNA sequences with the same CDR3. The chain carries TRBV9 and TRBJ2-2, with a tentative D call TRBD1 (6 bases). Germline CDR1 SGDLS, CDR2 YYNGEE. This CDR3 region has 15 residues. V was cut by 0 bases and J by 1 base, with 7 bases left in between. In DNA, the CDR3 is TGTGCCAGCAGCGTAGGAGGGGGGAACACCGGGGAGCTGTTTTTT. Translation: CASSVGGGNTGELFF.

As for this clone: This CDR3 is also generated by other DNA sequences in the sample. This chain uses TRBV30 with TRBJ1-6; 10 nucleotides agree with TRBD1. The CDR3 has 13 amino acids. Unmatched junction bases numbered 4, after V lost 5 bases and J lost 9 bases. Germline V gene lookup returns CDR1 GTSNPN and CDR2 SVGIG (reference sequence). CDR3 in DNA: TGTGCCTGGGGGGACAGGGGTAGTTCACCCCTCCACTTT. The encoded protein is CAWGDRGSSPLHF.

The chain combines TRBV15 with TRBJ1-5; D is perhaps TRBD1 (6 bases). Germline V lookup: CDR1 LNHNV, CDR2 YYDKDF (reference sequence). V lost 2 bases, J lost 2 bases, and 13 bases lay in between. This CDR3 spans 16 amino acids. CDR3: CATSRPQGLGNQPQHF. The DNA of the CDR3 is TGTGCCACCAGCAGACCGCAGGGGCTAGGCAATCAGCCCCAGCATTTT. The whole variable domain, filled in from reference TRBV15 and TRBJ1-5, reads DAMVIQNPRYQVTQFGKPVTLSCSQTLNHNVMYWYQQKSSQAPKLLFHYYDKDFNNEADTPDNFQSRRPNTSFCFLDIRSPGLGDTAMYLCATSRPQGLGNQPQHFGDGTRLSIL.

The chain employs TRBV5-4 and TRBJ1-1; maybe TRBD1 (6 bases). Germline V CDR1 and CDR2: SGHNT, YYREEE (reference sequence). V was clipped by 6 bases and J by 0 bases, with 15 bases between them. This CDR3 is built from 15 residues. The CDR3 region is CASTGGGPLNTEAFF. The CDR3 coding sequence is TGTGCCAGCACCGGAGGGGGTCCGTTGAACACTGAAGCTTTCTTT.

The chain carries TRBV10-2 and TRBJ1-1; weak D call: TRBD1 (6 bases). CDR3 size: 14 residues. The V and J ends lost 9 bases and 5 bases respectively, with 19 bases between them. Germline V gene lookup returns CDR1 WSHSY and CDR2 SAAADI. CDR3 bases: TGCGCCAGTCGAAACAGGGTGGAAGAAACTGAAGCTTTCTTT. Its protein is CASRNRVEETEAFF.

The chain joins TRBV5-1 to TRBJ2-7, with 8 bases that match TRBD1. CDR3 length equals 15 residues. CDR1 SGHRS and CDR2 YFSETQ come from the germline V gene. Unmatched junction bases numbered 8, after V lost 4 bases and J lost 2 bases. CDR3 sequence (DNA): TGCGCCAGCAGCGTGACAGGGGCGGCAACCTACGAGCAGTACTTC. Translated, it gives CASSVTGAATYEQYF.

The J gene is TRBJ2-4, the V gene TRBV6-1; no definite D call. Trimming pared 2 bases from V and 6 bases from J, leaving 17 bases between. CDR1 and CDR2 from the germline V gene are MNHNS and SASEGT. The CDR3 loop spans 16 amino acids. DNA for the CDR3: TGTGCCAGCAGTGAACCCACTGCGGACCCTATAAACATTCAGTACTTC. It codes for CASSEPTADPINIQYF.

The V gene is TRBV5-4, the J gene TRBJ2-3, with unresolved D. Trimming pared 4 bases from V and 7 bases from J, leaving 10 bases between. This CDR3 region has 12 residues. The V gene's germline CDR1 is SGHNT and CDR2 YYREEE (reference sequence). CDR3 sequence: CASSGPDYTQYF. The CDR3 DNA follows: TGTGCCAGCAGCGGACCAGACTATACGCAGTATTTT.

V and J are TRBV4-3 and TRBJ2-7; the match to TRBD2 covers 11 bases. J was trimmed by 4 bases and V by 3 bases; bases with no gene match: 8. The germline gives CDR1 LGHNA, CDR2 YSLEER. This CDR3 has 16 residues. The CDR3 nucleotides read TGCGCCAGCAGCCAGTCCCTAGCGGGAGGCGGTTACGAGCAGTACTTC. Protein: CASSQSLAGGGYEQYF.

This sequence joins TRBV10-1 and TRBJ1-1; D is possibly TRBD1 (5 bases). In germline, CDR1 is WNHNN, CDR2 SYGVQD (reference sequence). This CDR3 region has 15 residues. Trimming removed 2 bases at V and 5 bases at J, with 15 bases between. CDR3 in amino acids: CASSEARQFGTEAFF. The CDR3 DNA reads as TGCGCCAGCAGTGAGGCCAGACAGTTCGGGACTGAAGCTTTCTTT.

The rearrangement links TRBV6-1 to TRBJ1-2; no firm D call. Deletions cut 2 bases from V and 8 bases from J, with 12 bases between. Germline V gene sequence: CDR1 MNHNS, CDR2 SASEGT. The CDR3 length is 13 residues. The CDR3 DNA follows: TGTGCCAGCAGTGAACTGAGCTTTAGGGGCTACACCTTC. Translation gives CASSELSFRGYTF.

For this clone: The same CDR3 also results from other DNA sequences found in this sample. The chain links TRBV19 to TRBJ1-1; D is undetermined. Germline lookup yields CDR1 LNHDA and CDR2 SQIVND (reference sequence). Trimming pared 3 bases from V and 0 bases from J, leaving 5 bases between. CDR3 length: 13 amino acids. The CDR3 DNA sequence: TGTGCCAGTAGTATCGGGGTGAACACTGAAGCTTTCTTT. This translates into CASSIGVNTEAFF.

The chain combines TRBV6-1 with TRBJ1-4; no definite D call. Germline assignment: CDR1 MNHNS and CDR2 SASEGT. V was pared by 1 base and J by 2 bases, with 5 bases between. The CDR3 totals 14 residues. The CDR3 nucleotides read TGTGCCAGCAGTGAAGGGAGCACTAATGAAAAACTGTTTTTT. It is translated as CASSEGSTNEKLFF.

The V call is TRBV7-8, the J call TRBJ1-5; 7 nucleotides agree with TRBD1. Germline CDR1 and CDR2: SGHVS and FQNEAQ. Trimming cost V 5 bases and J 4 bases; bases outside gene matches: 5. The CDR3 has 14 residues. The CDR3 region is CASSVGTVNQPQHF. As DNA, the CDR3 is TGTGCCAGCAGCGTCGGGACAGTAAATCAGCCCCAGCATTTT.

The rearrangement joins TRBV9 to TRBJ2-2; 14 nucleotides agree with TRBD2. CDR3 size: 17 residues. Germline values: CDR1 SGDLS, CDR2 YYNGEE. The V gene end was trimmed by 2 bases and the J gene end by 5 bases; junction bases not matched to a gene: 5. The CDR3 loop is CASSVGLAGVGTGELFF. The CDR3 DNA sequence: TGTGCCAGCAGCGTGGGACTAGCGGGAGTGGGGACCGGGGAGCTGTTTTTT.

The rearrangement uses TRBV5-4 and TRBJ2-3, with D hard to call. V was trimmed by 3 bases and J by 2 bases, leaving 10 bases between them. The germline gives CDR1 SGHNT, CDR2 YYREEE (reference sequence). CDR3 length: 14 amino acids. This chain's CDR3 is CASSSSGTTDTQYF. The CDR3 coding sequence is TGTGCCAGCAGCTCCTCCGGAACCACAGATACGCAGTATTTT.

The chain couples TRBV5-1 to TRBJ2-5, with D maybe TRBD1 (5 bases). The germline gives CDR1 SGHRS, CDR2 YFSETQ. This CDR3 region has 15 residues. Trimming shortened V by 4 bases and J by 2 bases, and 15 bases separated the two germline ends. The CDR3 loop reads CASSTGAGQQETQYF. For the CDR3, the DNA is TGCGCCAGCAGCACCGGTGCTGGACAACAAGAGACCCAGTACTTC.

This chain uses TRBV28 with TRBJ2-7; 8 bases map to TRBD1. CDR1 MDHEN and CDR2 SYDVKM come from the germline V gene. Germline trimming cut 7 bases from V and 1 base from J; bases unmatched to any gene: 9. CDR3 length: 15 amino acids. The CDR3 is CASNKGQGVSYEQYF. The DNA of the CDR3 is TGTGCCAGCAATAAAGGACAGGGCGTTTCCTACGAGCAGTACTTC. Full variable domain (outside the CDR3, taken from reference TRBV28 and TRBJ2-7): DVKVTQSSRYLVKRTGEKVFLECVQDMDHENMFWYRQDPGLGLRLIYFSYDVKMKEKGDIPEGYSVSREKKERFSLILESASTNQTSMYLCASNKGQGVSYEQYFGPGTRLTVT.

This clone was detected once. The J gene is TRBJ1-2, the V gene TRBV28; no reliable D call. CDR3 length: 11 amino acids. V gave up 4 bases and J gave up 6 bases, with 6 bases separating them. The germline V gene has CDR1 MDHEN and CDR2 SYDVKM. CDR3 DNA sequence: TGTGCCAGCAGTTCCCGACATGGCTACACCTTC. Amino acids: CASSSRHGYTF.